Listed here are 26 T cell receptor beta chains from one sample, sequenced in a study of cytomegalovirus exposure and HLA in healthy donors. The study ran its PCR with 60 Vbeta and 13 Jbeta primers. Here immunoSEQ multiplex PCR was the method, and the copy in TCRdb shows in-frame clones only, minus some. Of about 180,000 clones listed, 80% are singletons. Sample: PBMCs. These receptor sequences come from a woman in her 30s in good health and CMV-seronegative.

The chain joins TRBV7-2 to TRBJ1-2; D remains unclear. The CDR3 has 16 amino acids. The V gene's germline CDR1 is SGHTA and CDR2 FQGNSA. Trimming pared 0 bases from V and 1 base from J, leaving 12 bases between. This CDR3 reads CASSLAPSTYNYGYTF. The CDR3 DNA sequence: TGTGCCAGCAGCTTAGCCCCCTCGACATATAACTATGGCTACACCTTC.

This chain links TRBV4-1 with TRBJ2-2; 13 bases map to TRBD2. Germline V gene sequence: CDR1 MGHRA, CDR2 YSYEKL. This CDR3 contains 16 residues. The V gene end was trimmed by 1 base and the J gene end by 7 bases; junction bases not matched to a gene: 3. CDR3 bases: TGCGCCAGCAGCCAAGGACTAGCGGGGGGAATCGGGGAGCTGTTTTTT. Translating gives CASSQGLAGGIGELFF.

The chain couples TRBV10-3 to TRBJ1-2; the D gene is possibly TRBD1 (5 bases). The CDR3 extends over 14 amino acids. V lost 7 bases and J lost 8, with 20 bases in between. Per the germline V gene, CDR1 is ENHRY and CDR2 is SYGVKD. The CDR3 bases are TGTGCCATCAAGTGGGGGGAACGGGCAAAAGGCTACACCTTC. Translation: CAIKWGERAKGYTF.

The genes are TRBV19 and TRBJ1-2, with 11 bases lining up with TRBD1. CDR1 is LNHDA and CDR2 is SQIVND in the germline V gene (reference sequence). Germline trimming cut 2 bases from V and 7 bases from J; bases unmatched to any gene: 18. This CDR3 has 19 residues. The CDR3 DNA sequence: TGTGCCAGTAGTATAATCCCAAACCCAAGCGGGACAGGGGGAAGTGGCTACACCTTC. Amino acids: CASSIIPNPSGTGGSGYTF. The full variable domain, with the rest looked up from reference TRBV19 and TRBJ1-2, is DGGITQSPKYLFRKEGQNVTLSCEQNLNHDAMYWYRQDPGQGLRLIYYSQIVNDFQKGDIAEGYSVSREKKESFPLTVTSAQKNPTAFYLCASSIIPNPSGTGGSGYTFGSGTRLTVV.

This clone was picked up a small number of times. The chain joins TRBV6-5 to TRBJ1-1, with D hard to call. The CDR3 consists of 16 residues. V gave up 0 bases and J gave up 0 bases, with 11 bases separating them. Germline V CDR1 and CDR2: MNHEY, SVGAGI. CDR3 DNA: TGTGCCAGCAGTTACTCGGGCCTTAGGCTGAACACTGAAGCTTTCTTT. Amino acids: CASSYSGLRLNTEAFF.

The chain's CDR3 is CASSEASVAGYSDTQYF. CDR3 DNA: TGTGCCAGCAGTGAAGCGTCGGTAGCGGGGTACTCAGATACGCAGTATTTT. The chain has TRBV6-1 and TRBJ2-3, with 8 bases lining up with TRBD2. The length of the CDR3 is 17 residues. With 0 bases clipped from V and 4 bases from J, the junction kept 9 bases outside the gene matches. The germline V gene encodes CDR1 MNHNS and CDR2 SASEGT.

This rearrangement joins TRBV9 to TRBJ1-2; TRBD1 agrees at 7 bases. The CDR3 contains 16 residues. Germline CDR1 is SGDLS and CDR2 is YYNGEE. The trim removed 6 bases at V and 2 bases at J, leaving 13 bases unmatched. The CDR3 bases are TGTGCCAGCAAGGGGGCGGGTATCTCCGCCAACTATGGCTACACCTTC. Translating it yields CASKGAGISANYGYTF. The whole variable domain, remainder taken from reference TRBV9 and TRBJ1-2, is DSGVTQTPKHLITATGQRVTLRCSPRSGDLSVYWYQQSLDQGLQFLIQYYNGEERAKGNILERFSAQQFPDLHSELNLSSLELGDSALYFCASKGAGISANYGYTFGSGTRLTVV.

This chain links TRBV7-9 with TRBJ2-1; 13 bases match TRBD2. This CDR3 is 19 amino acids long. CDR1 is SEHNR, CDR2 FQNEAQ, per germline (reference sequence). Losses at the gene ends were 6 bases for V and 2 bases for J; bases not matched to a gene: 13. The CDR3 nucleotides read TGTGCCAGCAGTTCTTTAAAAGGGACTAGCGGGGAGCCCTACAATGAGCAGTTCTTC. Its protein is CASSSLKGTSGEPYNEQFF.

The rearrangement uses TRBV6-1 and TRBJ2-7; 8 bases agree with TRBD1. This CDR3 is built from 15 residues. From germline, CDR1 is MNHNS and CDR2 SASEGT. J lost 0 bases, V lost 3 bases, and 4 bases had no gene match. CDR3 amino acids: CASSDQGQVSYEQYF. Here the CDR3 DNA reads TGTGCCAGCAGTGATCAGGGACAGGTCTCCTACGAGCAGTACTTC.

This chain links TRBV6-5 with TRBJ2-2; the D gene is possibly TRBD1 (5 bases). Germline CDR1 and CDR2: MNHEY and SVGAGI. The CDR3 consists of 15 residues. The germline V and J ends were trimmed by 5 bases and 4 bases, with 14 bases remaining between them. Here the CDR3 reads CASSHSRALTGELFF. CDR3 DNA sequence: TGTGCCAGCAGTCACAGCAGGGCTCTCACCGGGGAGCTGTTTTTT.

CDR3 sequence reads: CASSETGFYNSPLHF. The CDR3 DNA sequence: TGTGCCAGCAGCGAGACAGGGTTTTATAATTCACCCCTCCACTTT. This chain connects TRBV6-5 to TRBJ1-6, with 7 bases fitting TRBD1. J gave up 4 bases and V 6 bases, and 6 bases lay outside the gene matches. The germline V gene encodes CDR1 MNHEY and CDR2 SVGAGI. This CDR3 contains 15 residues.

This rearrangement joins TRBV7-2 to TRBJ1-2; D gene unclear. The CDR3 extends over 12 amino acids. Germline V gene sequence: CDR1 SGHTA, CDR2 FQGNSA. The V end lost 3 bases, the J end lost 7 bases, and 9 bases lay between the germline ends. CDR3 coding DNA: TGTGCCAGCAGCTTCGCGGGGAGTGGCTACACCTTC. Translated: CASSFAGSGYTF. Variable domain in full (rest from reference TRBV7-2 and TRBJ1-2): GAGVSQSPSNKVTEKGKDVELRCDPISGHTALYWYRQSLGQGLEFLIYFQGNSAPDKSGLPSDRFSAERTGGSVSTLTIQRTQQEDSAVYLCASSFAGSGYTFGSGTRLTVV.

This clone was observed once. The V and J genes are TRBV7-9 and TRBJ2-7; 9 bases line up with TRBD1. V dropped 5 bases and J dropped 4; count of bases not matched to a gene: 12. CDR1 is SEHNR and CDR2 is FQNEAQ in the germline V gene (reference sequence). This CDR3 has 16 amino acids. The CDR3: CASSEPRDRDAYEQYF. In DNA, the CDR3 is TGTGCCAGCAGCGAACCAAGGGACAGGGATGCGTACGAGCAGTACTTC.

This sequence joins TRBV6-1 and TRBJ1-5, with D hard to call. This CDR3 contains 13 residues. Trimming took off 1 base at V and 6 bases at J, with 7 bases between the two ends. The V gene's germline CDR1 is MNHNS and CDR2 SASEGT. This CDR3 reads CASSEGFSQPQHF. The CDR3, as DNA: TGTGCCAGCAGTGAAGGCTTCAGTCAGCCCCAGCATTTT.

The V call is TRBV2, the J call TRBJ1-3; D might be TRBD1 (5 bases). Per the germline V gene, CDR1 is SNHLY and CDR2 is FYNNEI. The CDR3 contains 12 residues. V shed 8 bases and J shed 2 bases, with 7 bases lying between them. CDR3 in amino acids: CASARAGNTIYF. CDR3 nucleotides: TGTGCCAGCGCCAGGGCTGGAAACACCATATATTTT.

This chain uses TRBV5-6 with TRBJ2-7; 7 bases are a match to TRBD2. In germline, CDR1 is SGHDT, CDR2 YYEEEE. The CDR3 is made up of 13 amino acids. After removal of 4 bases from V and 4 bases from J, the junction contained 5 bases not matched to a gene. Here the CDR3 reads CASSGGTTYEQYF. The CDR3 DNA follows: TGTGCCAGCAGCGGCGGGACTACTTACGAGCAGTACTTC.

The rearrangement joins TRBV4-3 to TRBJ2-3; the D gene is possibly TRBD2 (6 bases). Germline V gene data show CDR1 as LGHNA and CDR2 as YSLEER. There are 16 residues in the CDR3. The germline V and J ends were trimmed by 4 bases and 3 bases, with 17 bases remaining between them. The DNA of the CDR3 is TGCGCCAGCAGCCCGACGACCCAGGGAGGTACAGATACGCAGTATTTT. Translating gives CASSPTTQGGTDTQYF.

V is TRBV2 and J is TRBJ1-2; no reliable D call. Germline V lookup: CDR1 SNHLY, CDR2 FYNNEI. The CDR3 length is 11 residues. The CDR3 sequence: CASGLDYGYTF. As DNA, the CDR3 is TGTGCGTCGGGTCTAGACTATGGCTACACCTTC.

The chain links TRBV7-2 to TRBJ2-7; D is possibly TRBD1 (5 bases). Germline values: CDR1 SGHTA, CDR2 FQGNSA. V gave up 4 bases and J gave up 4 bases, with 8 bases separating them. The CDR3 has 12 amino acids. CDR3 DNA: TGTGCCAGCAGCTCGGACATTTACGAGCAGTACTTC. Translation gives CASSSDIYEQYF.

This chain joins TRBV19 and TRBJ1-1; perhaps TRBD1 as D (5 bases). V was clipped by 5 bases and J by 4 bases, with 14 bases between them. The CDR3 loop spans 14 amino acids. The germline CDR1 and CDR2 sequences are LNHDA and SQIVND (reference sequence). DNA of the CDR3: TGTGCCAGTAGTGGGGGGTTATGGAGCACTGAAGCTTTCTTT. This encodes CASSGGLWSTEAFF.

For this clone: One end of the junction is discordant with germline, which a read error may explain. This chain connects TRBV19 to TRBJ2-2, with 8 bases that match TRBD1. This CDR3 contains 16 residues. The V gene's germline CDR1 is LNHDA and CDR2 SQIVND (reference sequence). The CDR3 protein is CARSTSRGRNTGELFF. CDR3 coding DNA: TGTGCCAGGAGTACTTCCAGGGGGCGGAACACCGGGGAGCTGTTTTTT.

The chain carries TRBV10-1 and TRBJ2-1, with 8 bases lining up with TRBD2. CDR1 and CDR2 (germline): WNHNN, SYGVQD (reference sequence). The CDR3 runs to 15 residues. V shed 6 bases and J 6 bases; nucleotides not matched to a gene: 10. The CDR3 DNA follows: TGCGCCAGCAGCCCCGGTGCGGGGGGCCTCAATGAGCAGTTCTTC. It codes for CASSPGAGGLNEQFF.

The chain combines TRBV4-1 with TRBJ2-2, with TRBD2 identical over 8 bases. The CDR3 is 17 amino acids. Germline CDR1 is MGHRA and CDR2 is YSYEKL. V was clipped by 4 bases and J by 3 bases; unmatched bases: 10. The chain's CDR3 is CASSPLQRGPYTGELFF. CDR3 coding DNA: TGCGCCAGCAGCCCTCTCCAGCGGGGGCCATACACCGGGGAGCTGTTTTTT.

The chain is built from TRBV21-1 and TRBJ1-1. TRBV21-1 is a pseudogene locus. The CDR3 has 15 amino acids. In nucleotides, the CDR3 is TGTGCCAGCAGCAGAGGGAAAGGCATGAACACTGAAGCTTTCTTT. It codes for CASSRGKGMNTEAFF.

The rearrangement uses TRBV1 and TRBJ2-7; the table's D call of TRBD1 was not tested on the DNA. TRBV1 counts as a pseudogene. CDR3 length: 15 amino acids. CDR3 coding DNA: TGCACCAGCAGCCCCAGACAGGGGGAACCTTACGAGCAGTACTTC. Protein product: CTSSPRQGEPYEQYF.

The chain couples TRBV5-1 to TRBJ2-1, with TRBD2 identical over 11 bases. The CDR3 is made up of 16 amino acids. Germline CDR1 reads SGHRS; CDR2 reads YFSETQ. With 4 bases clipped from V and 8 bases from J, the junction kept 11 bases outside the gene matches. The CDR3 DNA sequence: TGCGCCAGCAGCGATGGTATAGCGGGGGGGTTGGATGAGCAGTTCTTC. Translation: CASSDGIAGGLDEQFF.